The following is a T cell receptor beta chain sequence with its context. The antigen remains unidentified. The protocol was immunoSEQ multiplex PCR, while the TCRdb copy is restricted to in-frame clones and leaves out a portion. This table has 25,000 to 35,000 clones, around 93% appearing once. Trimming cost V 5 bases and J 6 bases, with 17 bases left between them. The CDR3 sequence is 15 residues long. CDR1 is MDHEN, CDR2 SYDVKM, per germline. This entry is derived from a study of T cells in localized non-small cell lung cancer. Study outcomes and limitations: Maximal T cell clonality occurred in uninvolved adjacent lung, with tumor ranking below it. For the top 100 tumor clones, a median approximately 59 also appeared in adjacent lung. Sequence data derive from only one tumor region, so heterogeneity remains possible.

The chain has TRBV28 and TRBJ1-3; D possibly corresponds to TRBD1 (5 bases). The source of this sequence is a woman between 35 and 70 years old with stage III lung adenocarcinoma. The sequenced sample was peripheral blood mononuclear cells, obtained before any cancer treatment. The CDR3 sequence: CASSQVRGWENTIYF. CDR3 nucleotide sequence: TGTGCCAGCAGTCAAGTTAGGGGTTGGGAAAACACCATATATTTT.